This TCR beta chain derives from a study of blood T cell repertoires in COVID-19. Per the authors' pipeline: Counts of nucleated cells, estimated from reference gene primer amplification, were obtained. Data came from immunoSEQ multiplex PCR; TCRdb stores just in-frame clones and leaves some out. V and J calls plus clone size are reproduced from that table; the DNA served to infer D and trimming. Here the sample spans about 59,000 clones, roughly 84% being singletons. CDR1 and CDR2 (germline): LGHDT, YNNKEL (reference sequence). The ends were cut back, 4 bases at V and 7 bases at J, with 17 bases in the middle. The CDR3 sequence is 15 residues long.

The genes are TRBV3-1 (or the pseudogene TRBV3-2) and TRBJ1-3; D is perhaps TRBD1 (5 bases). Sequenced input: peripheral blood. This TCR came from a woman aged 70-85 years with acute or convalescent COVID-19. CDR3 nucleotide sequence: TGTGCCAGCAGCCCAAGATCCCAGGGTCGGAACACCATATATTTT. Translation gives CASSPRSQGRNTIYF.